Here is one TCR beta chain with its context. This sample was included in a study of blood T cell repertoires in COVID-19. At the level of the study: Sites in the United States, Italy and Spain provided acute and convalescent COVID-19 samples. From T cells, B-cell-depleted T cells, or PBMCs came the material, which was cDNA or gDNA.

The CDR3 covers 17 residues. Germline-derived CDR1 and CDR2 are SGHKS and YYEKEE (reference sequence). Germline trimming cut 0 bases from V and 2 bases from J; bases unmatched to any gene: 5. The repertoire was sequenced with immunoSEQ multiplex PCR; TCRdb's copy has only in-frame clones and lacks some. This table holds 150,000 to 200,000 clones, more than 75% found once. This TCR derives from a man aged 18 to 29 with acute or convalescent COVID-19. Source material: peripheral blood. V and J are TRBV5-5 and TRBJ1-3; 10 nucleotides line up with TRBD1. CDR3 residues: CASSLGIGTGAGNTIYF. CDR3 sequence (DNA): TGTGCCAGCAGCTTGGGGATAGGGACAGGGGCTGGAAACACCATATATTTT.